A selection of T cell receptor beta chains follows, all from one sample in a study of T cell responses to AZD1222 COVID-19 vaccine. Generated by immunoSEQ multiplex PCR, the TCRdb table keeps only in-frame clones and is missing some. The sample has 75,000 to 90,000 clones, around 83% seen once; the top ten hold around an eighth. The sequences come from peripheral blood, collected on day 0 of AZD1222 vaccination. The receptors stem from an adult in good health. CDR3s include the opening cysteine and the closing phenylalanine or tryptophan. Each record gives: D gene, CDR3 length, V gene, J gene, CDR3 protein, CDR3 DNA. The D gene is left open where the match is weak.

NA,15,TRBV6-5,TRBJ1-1,CASTPGSGAGTEAFF,TGTGCCAGCACCCCGGGCTCAGGGGCGGGCACTGAAGCTTTCTTT
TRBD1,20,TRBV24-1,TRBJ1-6,CATSDRTGWPHNLCNSPLHF,TGTGCCACCAGTGATAGGACAGGGTGGCCCCATAATCTTTGCAATTCACCCCTCCACTTT
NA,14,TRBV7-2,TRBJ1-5,CASSLSHSNQPQHF,TGTGCCAGCAGCTTATCTCATAGCAATCAGCCCCAGCATTTT
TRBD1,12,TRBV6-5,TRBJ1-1,CASSQRQGRAFF,TGTGCCAGCAGCCAAAGACAGGGCCGAGCTTTCTTT
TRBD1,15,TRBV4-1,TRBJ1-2,CASSLNHRGPGGYTF,TGCGCCAGCAGCCTAAACCACAGGGGCCCCGGAGGCTACACCTTC
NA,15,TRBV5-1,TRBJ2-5,CASSLALRGGETQYF,TGCGCCAGCAGCTTGGCCCTCAGGGGCGGCGAGACCCAGTACTTC
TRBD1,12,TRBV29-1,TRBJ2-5,CSGGQGVVTQYF,TGCAGCGGCGGACAGGGGGTGGTGACCCAGTACTTC
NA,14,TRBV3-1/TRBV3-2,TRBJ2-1,CASSSRTNYNEQFF,TGTGCCAGCAGCAGCCGGACTAACTACAATGAGCAGTTCTTC
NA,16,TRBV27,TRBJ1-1,CASWRGYRGVGTEAFF,TGTGCCAGCTGGCGGGGATATAGGGGCGTGGGGACTGAAGCTTTCTTT
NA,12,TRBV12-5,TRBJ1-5,CASGYPNQPQHF,TGTGCTAGTGGTTACCCGAATCAGCCCCAGCATTTT
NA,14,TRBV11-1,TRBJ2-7,CASSFRGGGYEQYF,TGTGCCAGCAGCTTCAGGGGAGGGGGATACGAGCAGTACTTC
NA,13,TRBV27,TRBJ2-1,CAISATSVNEQFF,TGTGCCATCTCGGCTACAAGTGTCAATGAGCAGTTCTTC
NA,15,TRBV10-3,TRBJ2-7,CAISGEGITSYEQYF,TGTGCCATCAGTGGTGAAGGAATTACTTCCTACGAGCAGTACTTC
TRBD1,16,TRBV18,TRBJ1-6,CASSPTGTGGDSPLHF,TGTGCCAGCTCACCCACCGGGACAGGGGGTGATTCACCCCTCCACTTT
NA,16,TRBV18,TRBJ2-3,CASSPPSVGSADTQYF,TGTGCCAGCTCACCACCGAGTGTTGGCAGCGCGGATACGCAGTATTTT
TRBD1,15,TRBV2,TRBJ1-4,CASTTGDGHNEKLFF,TGTGCCAGCACTACAGGGGATGGGCATAATGAAAAACTGTTTTTT
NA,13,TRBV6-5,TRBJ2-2,CASIDRGAGELFF,TGTGCCAGCATCGACCGGGGGGCGGGGGAGCTGTTTTTT
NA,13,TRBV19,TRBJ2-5,CAASRVEWETQYF,TGTGCCGCCTCGAGGGTCGAGTGGGAGACCCAGTACTTC